This T cell receptor beta chain was observed in a study of cytomegalovirus exposure and HLA in healthy donors. In the PCR, 60 Vbeta and 13 Jbeta primers were used. TCRdb keeps only in-frame clones here, not all; method: immunoSEQ multiplex PCR. The table shows some 270,000 clones, with 80% to 95% occurring only once. V gave up 0 bases and J gave up 3 bases; unmatched junction bases: 4. This CDR3 region has 16 residues. Looked up from germline, CDR1 is SGDLS and CDR2 is YYNGEE. J is TRBJ2-3 and V is TRBV9, with 10 bases matching TRBD1. The material sequenced was PBMCs. The source of this sequence is a girl aged 2 to 9 in good health and CMV-seronegative. The CDR3 protein is CASSVVGQGGTDTQYF. The DNA of the CDR3 is TGTGCCAGCAGCGTAGTTGGACAGGGGGGGACAGATACGCAGTATTTT.